This paragraph covers one T cell receptor beta chain sequence. This clonotype has only a few counts. It lacks a known antigen. No much larger clone exists at a distance of one base, and base qualities are not known. V loses 5 bases, J loses 2 bases, and the germline ends lie 15 bases apart. CDR1 is given as MNHEY and CDR2 as SVGEGT, both from the germline V gene. The CDR3 starts with the cysteine, ends with the phenylalanine, and has 15 residues. Here the CDR3 DNA is all that survives: 45 bases in frame from base 1. Receptors were amplified or captured by 5' RACE. Instrument used: NextSeq 500. Unique molecular identifiers were attached to individual cDNA molecules in the TCR library protocol so that sequencing error and PCR bias could be corrected. Sequencing covered both TCR alpha and beta chains, and within each sample the abundances of alpha and beta sequences were tightly co-correlated. Under the source paper's analysis protocol: Decombinator V4 was used to annotate TCR sequences for V gene, J gene and CDR3. Expanded TCRs were defined as changing significantly between any two time points under a Poisson model with p below 0.0001. Abundances of TCRs were expressed as counts per million after normalisation to the total number of TCRs sequenced in each sample. MAIT TCRs were defined by TRAV1-2 paired with TRAJ12, TRAJ20 or TRAJ33, and iNKT TCRs by TRAV10 paired with TRAJ18. VDJdb, accessed 1 November 2021, was searched for CMV, EBV and SARS-CoV-2 annotated TCRs, excluding TCRs annotated for multiple antigens. TCRdb trimmed public reads at Q25 via fastp, called clones via MiXCR and kept in-frame beta chains. Each CDR3 protein appears once, grouped with its most common genes and DNA. These V and J calls derive from TCRdb rather than the authors' analysis. The sample table shows around 68,000 distinct CDR3 sequences, and around 12% are seen once. The top ten clonotypes cover 1.2% to 1.5% of the sample.

The entry originates in a study of early T cells in non-severe SARS-CoV-2 infection (dated by TCRdb to about 2021). At the level of the whole study: Because TCR sequencing relied on bulk RNA taken from unsorted whole blood, pairing of alpha and beta chains was not possible.

A case-control design nested within a healthcare worker cohort in London, UK, was used, with weekly nasopharyngeal swab PCR tests and blood sampling performed. Healthcare workers were enrolled in the week of the UK lockdown, from 23 to 31 March 2020, and were followed every week for up to roughly 16 weeks. The study at large found these results: VDJdb matching was skewed toward anti-spike CD8 responses and likely underestimated virus-specific expansions by missing private and CD4 specificities.

The TCR comes from an adult who was a healthcare worker with PCR-confirmed SARS-CoV-2 infection or an uninfected control (not recorded which). The chain links TRBV6-2 or TRBV6-3 with TRBJ1-1; a tentative D call is TRBD1 (6 bases match). Sequenced material: whole blood, taken at baseline. CDR3 region: CASSPRTEKNTEAFF. At the DNA level, the sequence is TGTGCCAGCAGTCCCCGGACAGAAAAAAACACTGAAGCTTTCTTT.